A selection of T cell receptor beta chains follows, all from one sample in a study of cytomegalovirus exposure and HLA in healthy donors. Repertoires were generated with immunoSEQ multiplex PCR, while TCRdb's copy carries only in-frame clones and drops some. The sample consists of some 150,000 clones, 79% of them appearing once. The sequenced sample consisted of PBMCs. The receptor set was obtained from a man aged 25-40 years in good health and CMV-seropositive. The CDR3 runs from the conserved cysteine through the conserved F or W. The order of the fields is J gene, V gene, clone size, D gene, CDR3 protein, CDR3 DNA. A D gene is named only where the DNA matches it firmly. Size tells how often a clone was seen (once, few, many) or the class of an expanded clone, and some rows leave it out.

>TRBJ1-2|TRBV25-1|few|NA
CASSAAGLNYGYTF
TGTGCCAGCAGTGCCGCAGGACTTAACTATGGCTACACCTTC
>TRBJ1-2|TRBV5-5|once|NA
CASSLEPVYTF
TGTGCCAGCAGCTTGGAGCCCGTCTACACCTTC
>TRBJ2-7|TRBV11-3|NA|NA
CASSPQGKNEQYF
TGTGCCAGCAGCCCCCAGGGAAAGAACGAGCAGTACTTC
>TRBJ1-1|TRBV28|few|TRBD1
CASSIRTGVGTEAFF
TGTGCCAGCAGTATCCGGACAGGGGTAGGCACTGAAGCTTTCTTT
>TRBJ1-4|TRBV6-5|NA|NA
CASSYGAENEKLFF
TGTGCCAGCAGTTACGGGGCGGAGAATGAAAAACTGTTTTTT
>TRBJ2-3|TRBV5-4|NA|TRBD2
CATSHTSDITDTQYF
TGTGCCACGTCCCACACTAGCGACATCACAGATACGCAGTATTTT
>TRBJ1-2|TRBV20-1|NA|NA
CSAPPGYTF
TGCAGTGCTCCCCCGGGCTACACCTTC
>TRBJ1-5|TRBV6-1|few|NA
CASSVETFNNQPQHF
TGTGCCAGCAGTGTCGAGACATTTAATAATCAGCCCCAGCATTTT
>TRBJ1-2|TRBV18|NA|TRBD1
CASSPGVPGQGYGYTF
TGTGCCAGCTCACCCGGGGTTCCGGGACAGGGGTATGGCTACACCTTC
>TRBJ2-3|TRBV28|NA|TRBD2
CASAYNGRGSDTQYF
TGTGCCAGCGCGTATAACGGGAGGGGGTCAGATACGCAGTATTTT
>TRBJ2-1|TRBV9|NA|NA
CASSVRDMGRNEQFF
TGTGCCAGCAGCGTAAGGGACATGGGTAGAAATGAGCAGTTCTTC
>TRBJ1-1|TRBV7-2|NA|TRBD1
CASSLVGRGWNTEAFF
TGTGCCAGCAGCTTAGTGGGCAGGGGGTGGAACACTGAAGCTTTCTTT
>TRBJ1-2|TRBV7-9|NA|TRBD1
CASSQGVDYGYTF
TGTGCCAGCAGCCAGGGGGTCGACTATGGCTACACCTTC
>TRBJ2-1|TRBV7-7|NA|NA
CASSRGPGNEQFF
TGTGCCAGCAGCAGGGGCCCAGGCAATGAGCAGTTCTTC